Shown below are 17 T cell receptor beta chains from a single sample sequenced in a study of T cell responses to AZD1222 COVID-19 vaccine listed by TCRdb under 2021. The library was built by means of the immunoSEQ multiplex PCR assay. The source is immuneACCESS, and TCRdb retained only in-frame sequences with V and J called. Part of the clones is not carried over; for the studies checked, unresolved V genes explain less than half of this, and the remainder is unexplained. The sample yields 100,000 to 150,000 clones; 91% were counted once. The leading ten clones occupy less than 2% of the sample. Interpreted using the paper, the time point label stands for: about 28 days (+/-7) after the second vaccine dose. The source material was peripheral blood, sampled 28 days after the second AZD1222 dose. The source of these receptors is an adult who received the AZD1222 COVID-19 vaccine.

This clone has a single count. V and J are TRBV30 and TRBJ1-5; D not resolved. The V and J ends lost 7 bases and 1 base respectively, with 8 bases between them. The germline CDR1 and CDR2 sequences are GTSNPN and SVGIG (reference sequence). CDR3 length: 12 residues. The CDR3 reads CAFAGSNQPQHF. CDR3 bases: TGTGCCTTTGCGGGGAGCAATCAGCCCCAGCATTTT.

This rearrangement joins TRBV5-5 to TRBJ1-2; the D is unclear. V gave up 6 bases and J gave up 8 bases, with 14 bases separating them. The CDR3 extends over 12 amino acids. Germline loops: CDR1 SGHKS, CDR2 YYEKEE (reference sequence). The CDR3 loop is CASTSSIAGYTF. CDR3 nucleotide sequence: TGTGCCAGCACCTCAAGTATCGCGGGCTACACCTTC. Combining the CDR3 with reference TRBV5-5 and TRBJ1-2 gives the whole variable domain DAGVTQSPTHLIKTRGQQVTLRCSPISGHKSVSWYQQVLGQGPQFIFQYYEKEERGRGNFPDRFSARQFPNYSSELNVNALLLGDSALYLCASTSSIAGYTFGSGTRLTVV.

This clone was seen more than once but under ten times. Here the CDR3 reads CASSFLAGGGDTQYF. The CDR3 DNA reads TGTGCCAGCAGCTTCTTAGCGGGAGGGGGGGATACGCAGTATTTT. The chain is built from TRBV11-2 and TRBJ2-3; 11 nucleotides line up with TRBD2. Germline V CDR1 and CDR2: SGHAT, FQNNGV. J gave up 6 bases and V 3 bases, and 5 bases lay outside the gene matches. There are 15 residues in the CDR3.

CDR3 DNA: TGTGCCAGCAGCTTAGAAGCGAGGGCCTACGAGCAGTACGTC. Amino acids: CASSLEARAYEQYV. V gene TRBV11-1 combines with J gene TRBJ2-7, with a weak D call TRBD2 (5 bases). The CDR3 totals 14 residues. V was pared by 1 base and J by 2 bases, with 9 bases between. In germline, CDR1 is SGHAT, CDR2 FQDESV (reference sequence).

In this sample, this clone turned up a few times. The sample contains more than one DNA sequence encoding this CDR3. The chain has TRBV2 and TRBJ1-2; D might be TRBD1 (5 bases). From germline, CDR1 is SNHLY and CDR2 FYNNEI. Trimming took 2 bases from V and 4 from J, leaving 8 bases between them. This CDR3 is 13 amino acids long. CDR3 DNA: TGTGCCAGCAGTGAAAAGGGGACCTATGGCTACACCTTC. Protein sequence: CASSEKGTYGYTF.

The chain carries TRBV5-4 and TRBJ1-2; D might be TRBD1 (5 bases). Germline V lookup: CDR1 SGHNT, CDR2 YYREEE (reference sequence). This CDR3 spans 13 amino acids. V shed 2 bases and J shed 5 bases, with 10 bases lying between them. The CDR3 here is CASSFGGLYGYTF. DNA for the CDR3: TGTGCCAGCAGCTTTGGGGGGTTGTATGGCTACACCTTC.

In DNA, the CDR3 is TGTGCCAGTAGTACCCCGGGTTCTGGCTACACCTTC. Translated: CASSTPGSGYTF. The rearrangement uses TRBV19 and TRBJ1-2; unclear D gene. CDR1 is LNHDA and CDR2 is SQIVND in the germline V gene (reference sequence). V was trimmed by 4 bases and J by 7 bases, leaving 10 bases between them. The CDR3 runs 12 residues.

The chain joins TRBV3-1 (or the pseudogene TRBV3-2) to TRBJ1-4; D perhaps matches TRBD1 (5 bases). V lost 1 base and J 8 bases, leaving 8 bases between the germline ends. The CDR3 contains 13 residues. Germline CDR1 and CDR2: LGHDT and YNNKEL (reference sequence). The CDR3, as DNA: TGTGCCAGCAGCCAAGGGGGGAGAGAAAAACTGTTTTTT. It codes for CASSQGGREKLFF.

V is TRBV19 and J is TRBJ1-2; D is undetermined. The CDR3 is 15 residues long. Trimming shortened V by 5 bases and J by 2 bases, and 15 bases separated the two germline ends. Looked up from germline, CDR1 is LNHDA and CDR2 is SQIVND (reference sequence). The CDR3 DNA follows: TGTGCCAGTAGTCCCCGGGCCGCGGGGAACTATGGCTACACCTTC. Translating gives CASSPRAAGNYGYTF.

This chain connects TRBV7-2 to TRBJ2-3, with D perhaps assigned TRBD1 or TRBD2 (5 bases each). V shed 2 bases and J shed 6 bases, with 12 bases lying between them. The CDR3 is made up of 14 amino acids. CDR1 SGHTA and CDR2 FQGNSA come from the germline V gene. Here the CDR3 DNA reads TGTGCCAGCAGCTTACTCTCAGGGAGTGATACGCAGTATTTT. It encodes CASSLLSGSDTQYF.

This clone was detected once. The J gene is TRBJ1-2, the V gene TRBV6-8, with TRBD1 matching over 9 bases. The length of the CDR3 is 14 residues. Germline V gene lookup returns CDR1 MNHGY and CDR2 SAAAGT. Trimming removed 6 bases from V and 10 bases from J; junction bases left unmatched: 12. The CDR3 is CASSHRDRVLVYTF. Here the CDR3 DNA reads TGTGCCAGCAGCCACCGGGACAGGGTCTTAGTCTACACCTTC.

J is TRBJ2-1 and V is TRBV2; 7 bases are shared with TRBD2. After removal of 3 bases from V and 9 bases from J, the junction contained 5 bases not matched to a gene. The CDR3 consists of 13 residues. The V gene's germline CDR1 is SNHLY and CDR2 FYNNEI. DNA of the CDR3: TGTGCCAGCAGTGATAGGTGGGAGGGTGAGCAGTTCTTC. This translates into CASSDRWEGEQFF. The full variable domain, completed using reference TRBV2 and TRBJ2-1, is EPEVTQTPSHQVTQMGQEVILRCVPISNHLYFYWYRQILGQKVEFLVSFYNNEISEKSEIFDDQFSVERPDGSNFTLKIRSTKLEDSAMYFCASSDRWEGEQFFGPGTRLTVL.

J is TRBJ1-5 and V is TRBV5-8; D is perhaps TRBD1 (5 bases). Germline CDR1 reads SGHTS; CDR2 reads YDEGEE. V was clipped by 6 bases and J by 1 base, with 17 bases between them. The CDR3 runs 16 residues. DNA of the CDR3: TGTGCCAGCATGCTCCCGAGGAAGGGGAGCAATCAGCCCCAGCATTTT. Its translation: CASMLPRKGSNQPQHF. Together with reference TRBV5-8 and TRBJ1-5, the CDR3 gives the full variable domain: EAGVTQSPTHLIKTRGQQATLRCSPISGHTSVYWYQQALGLGLQFLLWYDEGEERNRGNFPPRFSGRQFPNYSSELNVNALELEDSALYLCASMLPRKGSNQPQHFGDGTRLSIL.

V is TRBV14 and J is TRBJ2-2; D may be TRBD2 (6 bases). Germline CDR1 reads SGHDN; CDR2 reads FVKESK. CDR3 size: 16 residues. The V gene lost 7 bases and the J gene lost 4 bases, with 19 bases spanning the gap. In DNA, the CDR3 is TGTGCCAGCACCTCAGCCCTGGGACTTTTCACCGGGGAGCTGTTTTTT. Protein: CASTSALGLFTGELFF.

V and J are TRBV15 and TRBJ1-6, with D unclear. Trimming removed 3 bases at V and 1 base at J, with 7 bases between. Germline V gene data show CDR1 as LNHNV and CDR2 as YYDKDF (reference sequence). The CDR3 runs to 15 residues. The CDR3 here is CATSRGKSYNSPLHF. In DNA, the CDR3 is TGTGCCACCAGCAGGGGGAAGTCCTATAATTCACCCCTCCACTTT.

V and J are TRBV19 and TRBJ1-2, with D possibly matching TRBD1 (6 bases). This CDR3 comprises 15 residues. V dropped 4 bases and J dropped 1 base, with 13 bases sitting between them. Germline assignment: CDR1 LNHDA and CDR2 SQIVND (reference sequence). The CDR3 coding sequence is TGTGCCAGTAGTAAGGACAGTGTAGTTAACTATGGCTACACCTTC. Translating it yields CASSKDSVVNYGYTF.

The chain couples TRBV30 to TRBJ2-3, with 10 bases that match TRBD1. CDR3 length equals 13 residues. Trimming cost V 6 bases and J 6 bases; bases outside gene matches: 6. In germline, CDR1 is GTSNPN, CDR2 SVGIG (reference sequence). The CDR3 sequence: CACRQGAWDTQYF. The CDR3 DNA follows: TGTGCCTGTAGACAGGGGGCTTGGGATACGCAGTATTTT.